These 24 T cell receptor beta chains share one sample of origin, sequenced in a study of cytomegalovirus exposure and HLA in healthy donors. In the PCR, 60 Vbeta and 13 Jbeta primers were used. Profiled with immunoSEQ multiplex PCR; TCRdb holds only in-frame clones, not every one. This repertoire includes 60,000 to 65,000 clones. The sequenced sample was PBMCs. All receptors derive from a man younger than 45 in good health and CMV-seropositive.

J is TRBJ2-3 and V is TRBV30; 11 nucleotides line up with TRBD2. Germline V gene lookup returns CDR1 GTSNPN and CDR2 SVGIG (reference sequence). The trim removed 8 bases at V and 2 bases at J, leaving 9 bases unmatched. The CDR3 totals 15 residues. The CDR3 here is CALTTSGTVTDTQYF. CDR3 DNA: TGTGCCCTGACGACTAGCGGGACAGTCACAGATACGCAGTATTTT.

The chain uses TRBV29-1 and TRBJ1-5; the D is unclear. Germline values: CDR1 SQVTM, CDR2 ANQGSEA. The CDR3 totals 12 residues. V gave up 4 bases and J gave up 7 bases, with 11 bases separating them. The CDR3 nucleotides are TGCAGCGTTGGGGTTGCGGGGCAGCCCCAGCATTTT. Amino acids: CSVGVAGQPQHF.

This chain joins TRBV6-5 and TRBJ2-1; 8 nucleotides match TRBD2. Unmatched junction bases numbered 8, after V lost 9 bases and J lost 13 bases. CDR3 length: 11 residues. Germline loops: CDR1 MNHEY, CDR2 SVGAGI. CDR3 residues: CARSRGTSQFF. The CDR3 DNA reads TGTGCCAGAAGTAGGGGGACTAGTCAGTTCTTC.

The chain links TRBV7-9 to TRBJ1-1; D might be TRBD1 (6 bases). CDR1 is SEHNR and CDR2 is FQNEAQ in the germline V gene (reference sequence). Trimming took off 7 bases at V and 6 bases at J, with 15 bases between the two ends. This CDR3 comprises 13 residues. The chain's CDR3 is CASTGWGGSEAFF. The CDR3 nucleotides are TGTGCCAGCACCGGATGGGGGGGCTCTGAAGCTTTCTTT.

The chain combines TRBV13 with TRBJ2-7; D is uncertain. V lost 5 bases to trimming and J lost 3 bases, with 17 bases between them. The germline CDR1 and CDR2 sequences are PRHDT and FYEKMQ (reference sequence). The CDR3 contains 15 residues. The DNA of the CDR3 is TGTGCCAGCAGCCATCCTAAGCGCAAAATCTACGAGCAGTACTTC. It codes for CASSHPKRKIYEQYF.

V usage is TRBV2 and J usage is TRBJ1-1, with 7 bases lining up with TRBD1. CDR1 is SNHLY and CDR2 is FYNNEI in the germline V gene. This CDR3 comprises 16 residues. The V gene end was trimmed by 2 bases and the J gene end by 3 bases; junction bases not matched to a gene: 9. The CDR3 nucleotides read TGTGCCAGCAGTGAAAATCCGGGACAGTGGGACACTGAAGCTTTCTTT. Protein: CASSENPGQWDTEAFF.

The gene calls are TRBV7-9 and TRBJ2-7, with 10 bases lining up with TRBD2. CDR1 is SEHNR, CDR2 FQNEAQ, per germline (reference sequence). The CDR3 has 15 residues. With 4 bases clipped from V and 2 bases from J, the junction kept 5 bases outside the gene matches. CDR3 DNA sequence: TGTGCCAGCAGCTCGAGCGGGAGGGCGGCCTACGAGCAGTACTTC. Translation gives CASSSSGRAAYEQYF.

This chain joins TRBV5-1 and TRBJ2-5; D remains ambiguous. V lost 4 bases and J 2 bases, leaving 3 bases between the germline ends. This CDR3 is 11 amino acids long. Germline CDR1 and CDR2: SGHRS and YFSETQ. The DNA of the CDR3 is TGCGCCAGCAGCGTACAAGAGACCCAGTACTTC. It is translated as CASSVQETQYF.

The CDR3 sequence: CASSLAGGGNTIYF. The CDR3 nucleotides are TGTGCCAGCAGCTTGGCGGGGGGCGGAAACACCATATATTTT. V is TRBV5-5 and J is TRBJ1-3, with a possible D match to TRBD1 (6 bases). Germline loops: CDR1 SGHKS, CDR2 YYEKEE (reference sequence). CDR3 size: 14 residues. V dropped 0 bases and J dropped 4 bases, with 8 bases sitting between them.

This chain uses TRBV30 with TRBJ2-7, with 11 positions matching TRBD2. Germline V gene sequence: CDR1 GTSNPN, CDR2 SVGIG (reference sequence). The CDR3 extends over 17 amino acids. The J segment lost 2 bases and the V segment lost 0 bases, leaving 9 bases of the junction unmatched. The CDR3 DNA sequence: TGTGCCTGGAGTGTTACGCTAACTAGCGGGGGCGCCTACGAGCAGTACTTC. It encodes CAWSVTLTSGGAYEQYF.

The chain has TRBV6-5 and TRBJ1-2; D call uncertain. This CDR3 comprises 14 residues. V was pared by 3 bases and J by 0 bases, with 8 bases between. The germline V gene has CDR1 MNHEY and CDR2 SVGAGI. CDR3 protein: CASSYRLANYGYTF. The CDR3 nucleotides read TGTGCCAGCAGTTATAGACTGGCTAACTATGGCTACACCTTC.

The genes are TRBV11-1 and TRBJ2-3; TRBD1 matches 9 bases. Per germline, CDR1 SGHAT and CDR2 FQDESV (reference sequence). CDR3 length equals 17 residues. J lost 3 bases, V lost 5 bases, and 12 bases had no gene match. This CDR3 is CASSLGNRDRVTDTQYF. CDR3 bases: TGTGCCAGCAGCCTAGGCAACCGGGACAGGGTAACAGATACGCAGTATTTT.

V gene TRBV10-3 combines with J gene TRBJ1-2; D not certain. V gave up 3 bases and J gave up 8 bases, with 16 bases separating them. CDR3 length equals 14 residues. Germline loops: CDR1 ENHRY, CDR2 SYGVKD. The chain's CDR3 is CAISDGPAGKGYTF. CDR3 sequence (DNA): TGTGCCATCAGTGATGGCCCGGCGGGGAAAGGCTACACCTTC.

This chain joins TRBV7-6 and TRBJ2-6, with D uncertain. Trimming cost V 1 base and J 0 bases, with 13 bases left between them. Germline V CDR1 and CDR2: SGHVS, FNYEAQ. There are 18 residues in the CDR3. This chain's CDR3 is CASSLEARMLSGANVLTF. For the CDR3, the DNA is TGTGCCAGCAGCTTAGAGGCTAGGATGCTCTCTGGGGCCAACGTCCTGACTTTC.

This chain links TRBV5-1 with TRBJ2-6; 8 nucleotides match TRBD1. CDR3 length: 18 residues. With 4 bases clipped from V and 0 bases from J, the junction kept 9 bases outside the gene matches. Germline V gene sequence: CDR1 SGHRS, CDR2 YFSETQ. The CDR3 DNA follows: TGCGCCAGCAGCCCCAATGGACAGGGATACTCTGGGGCCAACGTCCTGACTTTC. Amino acids: CASSPNGQGYSGANVLTF.

This chain connects TRBV30 to TRBJ1-2; 7 positions match TRBD1. Per the germline V gene, CDR1 is GTSNPN and CDR2 is SVGIG (reference sequence). The CDR3 totals 13 residues. V lost 5 bases to trimming and J lost 2 bases; unmatched junction nucleotides: 5. The CDR3 protein is CAWAWDSNYGYTF. CDR3 coding DNA: TGTGCCTGGGCCTGGGACAGCAACTATGGCTACACCTTC.

The J gene is TRBJ1-1, the V gene TRBV5-1; 8 nucleotides agree with TRBD1. In germline, CDR1 is SGHRS, CDR2 YFSETQ. The CDR3 consists of 16 residues. V lost 0 bases to trimming and J lost 5 bases; unmatched junction nucleotides: 9. The CDR3 region is CASSLVVGGQATEAFF. CDR3 DNA: TGCGCCAGCAGCTTGGTGGTCGGGGGACAGGCGACTGAAGCTTTCTTT.

The chain employs TRBV5-6 and TRBJ2-7; 8 nucleotides match TRBD1. The CDR3 has 14 amino acids. Germline values: CDR1 SGHDT, CDR2 YYEEEE. V shed 6 bases and J 4 bases; nucleotides not matched to a gene: 9. CDR3 DNA sequence: TGTGCCAGCACGATCGGGACAGGTCTTTACGAGCAGTACTTC. This codes for CASTIGTGLYEQYF.

J is TRBJ1-5 and V is TRBV27; tentative D call: TRBD1 (6 bases). The CDR3 has 15 amino acids. Germline values: CDR1 MNHEY, CDR2 SMNVEV (reference sequence). Trimming stripped 5 bases from V and 6 bases from J, with 17 bases between. The CDR3 region is CASSKDPGQGQPQHF. CDR3 nucleotide sequence: TGTGCCAGCAGTAAGGACCCGGGACAAGGTCAGCCCCAGCATTTT.

CDR3 protein: CASSARQGAEAGELFF. CDR3 in DNA: TGTGCCAGCAGCGCAAGACAGGGGGCTGAGGCCGGGGAGCTGTTTTTT. The chain has TRBV7-9 and TRBJ2-2; TRBD1 matches at 10 bases. V lost 5 bases and J lost 6; bases outside the gene matches: 9. Germline-derived CDR1 and CDR2 are SEHNR and FQNEAQ (reference sequence). The CDR3 covers 16 residues.

The rearrangement uses TRBV6-6 and TRBJ1-4; 7 bases match TRBD1. The CDR3 is 16 residues long. Unmatched junction bases numbered 15, after V lost 9 bases and J lost 5 bases. Germline V lookup: CDR1 MNHNY, CDR2 SVGAGI (reference sequence). CDR3 in amino acids: CASSSRGQMINEKLFF. The CDR3 DNA sequence: TGTGCCAGTTCCAGTAGGGGGCAAATGATCAATGAAAAACTGTTTTTT.

The chain uses TRBV29-1 and TRBJ1-1; 8 nucleotides agree with TRBD1. Germline V lookup: CDR1 SQVTM, CDR2 ANQGSEA. This CDR3 region has 14 residues. J was trimmed by 5 bases and V by 1 base; bases with no gene match: 6. The CDR3 bases are TGCAGCGTTGAAGTCAGGGGGCGAAAAACTGAAGCTTTCTTT. It is translated as CSVEVRGRKTEAFF.

Comments on this clone: Relative to the germline gene, one junction end is altered; a read error may explain this. The J gene is TRBJ2-1, the V gene TRBV9; D gene unclear. Looked up from germline, CDR1 is SGDLS and CDR2 is YYNGEE. CDR3 length: 15 amino acids. The CDR3 protein is CASSVELSSDNEQFF. The CDR3 DNA is TGTGCCAGCAGCGTAGAACTTAGCTCCGACAATGAGCAGTTCTTC.

The rearrangement uses TRBV4-1 and TRBJ2-1, with TRBD2 matching 11 bases. The CDR3 extends over 15 amino acids. The trim removed 4 bases at V and 3 bases at J, leaving 2 bases unmatched. Germline lookup yields CDR1 MGHRA and CDR2 YSYEKL. CDR3 coding DNA: TGCGCCAGCAGCCTACTAGCGGGGGACTACAATGAGCAGTTCTTC. This translates into CASSLLAGDYNEQFF.